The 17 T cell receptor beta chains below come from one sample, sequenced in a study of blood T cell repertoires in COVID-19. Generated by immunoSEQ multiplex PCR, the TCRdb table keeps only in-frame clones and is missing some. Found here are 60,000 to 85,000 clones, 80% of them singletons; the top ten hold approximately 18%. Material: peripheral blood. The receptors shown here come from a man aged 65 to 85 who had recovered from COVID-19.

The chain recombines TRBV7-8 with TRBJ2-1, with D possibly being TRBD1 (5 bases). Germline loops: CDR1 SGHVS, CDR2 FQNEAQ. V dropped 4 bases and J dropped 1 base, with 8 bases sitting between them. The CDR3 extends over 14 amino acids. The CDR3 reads CASSSGLSYNEQFF. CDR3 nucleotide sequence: TGTGCCAGCAGCTCAGGGTTGTCCTACAATGAGCAGTTCTTC. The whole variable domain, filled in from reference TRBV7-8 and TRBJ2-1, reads GAGVSQSPRYKVAKRGQDVALRCDPISGHVSLFWYQQALGQGPEFLTYFQNEAQLDKSGLPSDRFFAERPEGSVSTLKIQRTQQEDSAVYLCASSSGLSYNEQFFGPGTRLTVL.

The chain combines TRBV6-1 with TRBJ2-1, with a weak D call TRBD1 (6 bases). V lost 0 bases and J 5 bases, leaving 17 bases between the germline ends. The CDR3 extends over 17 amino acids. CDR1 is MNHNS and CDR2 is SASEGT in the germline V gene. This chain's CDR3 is CASSEAYRVSPHNEQFF. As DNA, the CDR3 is TGTGCCAGCAGTGAAGCTTACAGGGTATCCCCCCACAATGAGCAGTTCTTC.

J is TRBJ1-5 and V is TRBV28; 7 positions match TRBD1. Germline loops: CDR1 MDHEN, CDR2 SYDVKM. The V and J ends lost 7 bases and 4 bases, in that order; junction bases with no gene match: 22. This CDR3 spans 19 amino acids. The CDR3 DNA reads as TGTGCCAGCACCGTCGCCAACAGGGGCCGTTGGGGGAGTAATCAGCCCCAGCATTTT. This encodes CASTVANRGRWGSNQPQHF. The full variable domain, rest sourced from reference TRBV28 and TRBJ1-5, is DVKVTQSSRYLVKRTGEKVFLECVQDMDHENMFWYRQDPGLGLRLIYFSYDVKMKEKGDIPEGYSVSREKKERFSLILESASTNQTSMYLCASTVANRGRWGSNQPQHFGDGTRLSIL.

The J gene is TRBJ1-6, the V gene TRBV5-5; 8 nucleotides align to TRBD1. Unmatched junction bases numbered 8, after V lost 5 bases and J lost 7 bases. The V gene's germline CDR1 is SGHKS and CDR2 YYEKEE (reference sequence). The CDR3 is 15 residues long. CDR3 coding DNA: TGTGCCAGCAGTCCTGAGACAGGGGCCAATTCACCCCTCCACTTT. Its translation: CASSPETGANSPLHF.

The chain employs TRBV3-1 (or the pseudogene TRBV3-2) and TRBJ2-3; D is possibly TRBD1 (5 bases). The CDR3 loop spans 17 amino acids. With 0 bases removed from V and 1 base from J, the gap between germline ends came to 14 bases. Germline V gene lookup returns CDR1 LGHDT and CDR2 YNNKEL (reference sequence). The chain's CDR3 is CASSQDWRQGGTDTQYF. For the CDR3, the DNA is TGTGCCAGCAGCCAAGATTGGCGGCAGGGTGGCACAGATACGCAGTATTTT.

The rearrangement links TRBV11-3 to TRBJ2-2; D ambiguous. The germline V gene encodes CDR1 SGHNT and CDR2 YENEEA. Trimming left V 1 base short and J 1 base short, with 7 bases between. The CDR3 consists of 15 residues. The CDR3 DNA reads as TGTGCCAGCAGCTTAGGGCAGTTGAACACCGGGGAGCTGTTTTTT. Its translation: CASSLGQLNTGELFF.

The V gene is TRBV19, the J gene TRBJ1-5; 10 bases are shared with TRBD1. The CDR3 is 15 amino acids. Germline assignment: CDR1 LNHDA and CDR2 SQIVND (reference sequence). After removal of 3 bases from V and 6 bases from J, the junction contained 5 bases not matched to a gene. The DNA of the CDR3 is TGTGCCAGTAGTATGGGACAGGGGTTAGGTCAGCCCCAGCATTTT. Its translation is CASSMGQGLGQPQHF.

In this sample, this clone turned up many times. CDR3 region: CASSFVLYSPLHF. The CDR3 DNA reads as TGTGCCAGCAGTTTCGTCCTCTATTCACCCCTCCACTTT. This chain joins TRBV28 and TRBJ1-6; no definite D call. The germline V gene has CDR1 MDHEN and CDR2 SYDVKM. This CDR3 is built from 13 residues. Trimming took off 3 bases at V and 8 bases at J, with 8 bases between the two ends.

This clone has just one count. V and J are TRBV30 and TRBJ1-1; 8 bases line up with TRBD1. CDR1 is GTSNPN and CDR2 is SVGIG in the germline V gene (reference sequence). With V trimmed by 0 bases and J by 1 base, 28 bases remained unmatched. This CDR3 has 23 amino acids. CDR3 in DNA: TGTGCCTGGAGTGTACGAGGACAGGGATCCGGCATCGGTTCTACTCCGACGAACACTGAAGCTTTCTTT. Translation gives CAWSVRGQGSGIGSTPTNTEAFF.

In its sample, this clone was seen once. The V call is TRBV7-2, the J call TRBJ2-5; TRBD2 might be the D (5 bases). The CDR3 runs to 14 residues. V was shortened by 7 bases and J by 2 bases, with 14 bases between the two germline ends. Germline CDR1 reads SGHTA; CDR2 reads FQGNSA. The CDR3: CASTRDRAQETQYF. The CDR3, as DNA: TGTGCCAGCACCCGGGATCGAGCACAAGAGACCCAGTACTTC.

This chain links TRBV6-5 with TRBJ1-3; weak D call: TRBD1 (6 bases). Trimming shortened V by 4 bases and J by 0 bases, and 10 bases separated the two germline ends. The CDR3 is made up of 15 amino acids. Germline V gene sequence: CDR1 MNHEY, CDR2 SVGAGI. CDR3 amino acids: CASSLRDTSGNTIYF. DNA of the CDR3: TGTGCCAGCAGTTTGAGGGACACCTCTGGAAACACCATATATTTT.

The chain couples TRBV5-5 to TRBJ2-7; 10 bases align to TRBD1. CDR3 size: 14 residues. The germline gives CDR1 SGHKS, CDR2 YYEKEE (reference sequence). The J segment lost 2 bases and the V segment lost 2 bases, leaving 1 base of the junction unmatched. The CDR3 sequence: CASSFGTGAYEQYF. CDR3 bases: TGTGCCAGCAGCTTTGGGACAGGGGCCTACGAGCAGTACTTC.

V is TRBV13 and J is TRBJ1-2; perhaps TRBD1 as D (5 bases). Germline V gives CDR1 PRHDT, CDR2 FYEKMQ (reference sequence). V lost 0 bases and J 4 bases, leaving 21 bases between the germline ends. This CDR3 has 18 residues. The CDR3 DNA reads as TGTGCCAGCAGCTTAGGGGGCCCCAGTGGTCCGGACATCTATGGCTACACCTTC. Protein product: CASSLGGPSGPDIYGYTF.

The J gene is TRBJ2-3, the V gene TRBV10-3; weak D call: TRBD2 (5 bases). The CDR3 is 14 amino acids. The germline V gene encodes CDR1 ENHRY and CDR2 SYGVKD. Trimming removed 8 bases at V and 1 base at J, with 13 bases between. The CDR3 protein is CAICLDGGTDTQYF. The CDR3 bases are TGTGCCATCTGCCTAGACGGGGGCACAGATACGCAGTATTTT.

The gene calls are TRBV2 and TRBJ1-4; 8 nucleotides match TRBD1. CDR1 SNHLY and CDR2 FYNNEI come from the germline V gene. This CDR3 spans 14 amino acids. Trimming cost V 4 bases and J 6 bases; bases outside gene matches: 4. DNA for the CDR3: TGTGCCAGCAGTGTAGACAGGGGAGATGAAAAACTGTTTTTT. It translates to CASSVDRGDEKLFF.

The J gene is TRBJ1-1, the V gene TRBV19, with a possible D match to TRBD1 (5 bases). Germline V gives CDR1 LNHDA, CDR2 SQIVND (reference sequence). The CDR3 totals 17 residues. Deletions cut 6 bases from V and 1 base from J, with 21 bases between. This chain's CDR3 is CASSQERRGVKNTEAFF. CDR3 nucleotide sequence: TGTGCCAGTAGCCAAGAGCGGAGGGGTGTCAAGAACACTGAAGCTTTCTTT.

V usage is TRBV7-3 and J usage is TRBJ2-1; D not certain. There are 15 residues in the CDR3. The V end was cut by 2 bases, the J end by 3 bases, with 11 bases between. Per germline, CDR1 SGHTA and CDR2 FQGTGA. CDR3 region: CASSLEAANYNEQFF. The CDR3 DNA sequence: TGTGCCAGCAGCTTAGAGGCTGCAAACTACAATGAGCAGTTCTTC.